Below are 27 T cell receptor beta chains sequenced from a single sample in a study of cytomegalovirus exposure and HLA in healthy donors. Using immunoSEQ multiplex PCR, the repertoire was profiled, and TCRdb retains in-frame clones only, with some absent. The sample consists of approximately 54,000 clones, 89% of them appearing once. Sequences were obtained from PBMCs. Receptor source: a woman aged 18-35 years in good health and CMV-seropositive.

DNA of the CDR3: TGTGCCAGCGGATTGGGGACAAAGGGATTTATAGGCAATCAGCCCCAGCATTTT. It is translated as CASGLGTKGFIGNQPQHF. The V gene is TRBV28, the J gene TRBJ1-5; maybe TRBD1 (6 bases). The CDR3 extends over 18 amino acids. Trimming removed 8 bases at V and 2 bases at J, with 25 bases between. Germline V gene data show CDR1 as MDHEN and CDR2 as SYDVKM.

The CDR3 reads CASLRAGDYGYTF. In DNA form, the CDR3 reads TGTGCCAGCCTACGGGCAGGGGACTATGGCTACACCTTC. The J gene is TRBJ1-2, the V gene TRBV19, with D maybe TRBD1 (6 bases). V shed 9 bases and J shed 3 bases, with 14 bases lying between them. Germline values: CDR1 LNHDA, CDR2 SQIVND (reference sequence). The CDR3 runs 13 residues.

The genes are TRBV6-5 and TRBJ2-1; 10 nucleotides agree with TRBD1. Germline assignment: CDR1 MNHEY and CDR2 SVGAGI. The CDR3 extends over 16 amino acids. J was trimmed by 10 bases and V by 3 bases; bases with no gene match: 12. CDR3 sequence reads: CASSYQAGTGAPEQFF. DNA of the CDR3: TGTGCCAGCAGTTATCAAGCCGGGACAGGGGCCCCAGAGCAGTTCTTC.

To note about this clone: One junction end does not reproduce the germline sequence, and a read error may be involved. The rearrangement joins TRBV5-1 to TRBJ2-3, with 9 bases lining up with TRBD2. The length of the CDR3 is 18 residues. Germline loops: CDR1 SGHRS, CDR2 YFSETQ. The DNA of the CDR3 is TGCGCCCGCAGACGTACGGGCCGGGGCGGGGGGGACACAGATACGCAGTATTTT. It encodes CARRRTGRGGGDTDTQYF.

The rearrangement links TRBV15 to TRBJ2-2, with TRBD1 as a possible D gene (5 bases). The V gene's germline CDR1 is LNHNV and CDR2 YYDKDF (reference sequence). V was cut by 6 bases and J by 1 base, with 9 bases left in between. The CDR3 contains 14 residues. The CDR3 spells CATSNGQNTGELFF. CDR3 nucleotide sequence: TGTGCCACCAGTAATGGACAGAACACCGGGGAGCTGTTTTTT.

This clone appeared once. One junction end does not reproduce the germline sequence, and a read error may be involved. The chain employs TRBV19 and TRBJ2-1; D is uncertain. CDR3 size: 14 residues. Germline CDR1 and CDR2: LNHDA and SQIVND (reference sequence). The DNA of the CDR3 is TGTACCAGTAGTATCGTACTGAGCTACAATGAGCAGTTCTTC. Translated: CTSSIVLSYNEQFF. The complete variable domain, with remaining parts taken from reference TRBV19 and TRBJ2-1, reads DGGITQSPKYLFRKEGQNVTLSCEQNLNHDAMYWYRQDPGQGLRLIYYSQIVNDFQKGDIAEGYSVSREKKESFPLTVTSAQKNPTAFYLCTSSIVLSYNEQFFGPGTRLTVL.

The rearrangement uses TRBV9 and TRBJ2-1; 8 positions match TRBD2. This CDR3 contains 16 residues. Germline lookup yields CDR1 SGDLS and CDR2 YYNGEE. V lost 4 bases, J lost 1 base, and 7 bases stayed unmatched. CDR3 protein: CASSLRGGVSYNEQFF. In DNA, the CDR3 is TGTGCCAGCAGCCTCCGGGGGGGGGTGTCCTACAATGAGCAGTTCTTC.

This clone was seen only a few times. The chain has TRBV7-9 and TRBJ1-2; 7 bases agree with TRBD1. The V gene's germline CDR1 is SEHNR and CDR2 FQNEAQ (reference sequence). The CDR3 totals 13 residues. V lost 6 bases to trimming and J lost 0 bases; unmatched junction nucleotides: 1. CDR3: CASRGTANYGYTF. CDR3 DNA: TGTGCCAGCAGAGGGACAGCTAACTATGGCTACACCTTC. The variable domain in full, with the rest retrieved from reference TRBV7-9 and TRBJ1-2, is DTGVSQNPRHKITKRGQNVTFRCDPISEHNRLYWYRQTLGQGPEFLTYFQNEAQLEKSRLLSDRFSAERPKGSFSTLEIQRTEQGDSAMYLCASRGTANYGYTFGSGTRLTVV.

The rearrangement joins TRBV18 to TRBJ2-7; D possibly corresponds to TRBD1 (6 bases). This CDR3 is built from 13 residues. Germline V gene sequence: CDR1 KGHSH, CDR2 LQKENI. Trimming shortened V by 6 bases and J by 3 bases, and 12 bases separated the two germline ends. CDR3 DNA: TGTGCCAGCTCGCCGGGACACCTCTACGAGCAGTACTTC. Translation: CASSPGHLYEQYF.

This chain connects TRBV18 to TRBJ1-3; D remains unclear. Trimming took off 6 bases at V and 2 bases at J, with 14 bases between the two ends. CDR1 and CDR2 from the germline V gene are KGHSH and LQKENI. The CDR3 length is 15 residues. CDR3 nucleotides: TGTGCCAGCTCTCCAGATATAGTGCCTGGAAACACCATATATTTT. This encodes CASSPDIVPGNTIYF.

This chain connects TRBV2 to TRBJ1-1, with 11 bases identical to TRBD1. This CDR3 contains 15 residues. The germline V gene encodes CDR1 SNHLY and CDR2 FYNNEI. With 6 bases clipped from V and 4 bases from J, the junction kept 7 bases outside the gene matches. Here the CDR3 DNA reads TGTGCCAGCAGCGGCGGACAGGGGGCGGGCACTGAAGCTTTCTTT. Translation: CASSGGQGAGTEAFF. Combining the CDR3 with reference TRBV2 and TRBJ1-1 gives the whole variable domain EPEVTQTPSHQVTQMGQEVILRCVPISNHLYFYWYRQILGQKVEFLVSFYNNEISEKSEIFDDQFSVERPDGSNFTLKIRSTKLEDSAMYFCASSGGQGAGTEAFFGQGTRLTVV.

The chain has TRBV12-5 and TRBJ2-7; 10 bases match TRBD1. Germline V gene sequence: CDR1 LGHNT, CDR2 FRNRAP. The V gene end was trimmed by 6 bases and the J gene end by 3 bases; junction bases not matched to a gene: 2. The CDR3 has 13 residues. As DNA, the CDR3 is TGTGCTAGTGGAGGACAGGGGGTCTACGAGCAGTACTTC. Residues: CASGGQGVYEQYF.

This chain joins TRBV10-2 and TRBJ1-2, with TRBD1 matching 9 bases. Trimming cost V 6 bases and J 1 base; bases outside gene matches: 3. Looked up from germline, CDR1 is WSHSY and CDR2 is SAAADI. The CDR3 extends over 14 amino acids. This CDR3 is CASRPGQGNYGYTF. DNA of the CDR3: TGCGCCAGCAGGCCGGGACAGGGTAACTATGGCTACACCTTC.

The V and J genes are TRBV6-1 and TRBJ2-3; 12 nucleotides agree with TRBD1. The CDR3 loop spans 15 amino acids. Germline CDR1 and CDR2: MNHNS and SASEGT. J was trimmed by 1 base and V by 8 bases; bases with no gene match: 4. The CDR3 region is CASGTGGRGTDTQYF. The CDR3 region has the DNA TGTGCCAGCGGGACAGGGGGCCGGGGCACAGATACGCAGTATTTT.

This chain uses TRBV28 with TRBJ2-7; the match to TRBD1 covers 9 bases. Trimming cost V 6 bases and J 3 bases; bases outside gene matches: 6. Looked up from germline, CDR1 is MDHEN and CDR2 is SYDVKM. CDR3 size: 14 residues. In DNA form, the CDR3 reads TGTGCCAGCAGCCCGGGGGGACAGGGCTACGAGCAGTACTTC. Encoded protein: CASSPGGQGYEQYF.

The rearrangement links TRBV7-2 to TRBJ2-2, with TRBD2 identical over 8 bases. Unmatched junction bases numbered 2, after V lost 5 bases and J lost 0 bases. From germline, CDR1 is SGHTA and CDR2 FQGNSA. The CDR3 has 15 residues. This chain's CDR3 is CASSPGGANTGELFF. In nucleotides, the CDR3 is TGTGCCAGCAGCCCGGGGGGGGCGAACACCGGGGAGCTGTTTTTT.

This chain links TRBV20-1 with TRBJ2-7; 7 bases map to TRBD1. This CDR3 is 11 amino acids long. CDR1 DFQATT and CDR2 SNEGSKA come from the germline V gene (reference sequence). After removal of 5 bases from V and 8 bases from J, the junction contained 6 bases not matched to a gene. The CDR3 protein is CSAVNRGKQYF. The CDR3, as DNA: TGCAGTGCTGTTAACAGGGGAAAGCAGTACTTC.

The rearrangement uses TRBV5-1 and TRBJ2-3; TRBD2 matches at 13 bases. The germline V gene encodes CDR1 SGHRS and CDR2 YFSETQ. V was clipped by 1 base and J by 6 bases; unmatched bases: 8. This CDR3 contains 17 residues. CDR3 sequence reads: CASSLMGTSGDKDTQYF. The DNA of the CDR3 is TGCGCCAGCAGCTTGATGGGGACTAGCGGGGATAAGGATACGCAGTATTTT.

This chain joins TRBV7-8 and TRBJ1-1; 8 bases line up with TRBD1. Germline CDR1 and CDR2: SGHVS and FQNEAQ. With 5 bases clipped from V and 1 base from J, the junction kept 6 bases outside the gene matches. This CDR3 has 15 residues. The CDR3 is CASSHSGTGNTEAFF. DNA of the CDR3: TGTGCCAGCAGCCATTCCGGGACAGGGAACACTGAAGCTTTCTTT. Complete variable domain (other parts from reference TRBV7-8 and TRBJ1-1): GAGVSQSPRYKVAKRGQDVALRCDPISGHVSLFWYQQALGQGPEFLTYFQNEAQLDKSGLPSDRFFAERPEGSVSTLKIQRTQQEDSAVYLCASSHSGTGNTEAFFGQGTRLTVV.

J is TRBJ2-3 and V is TRBV28; 12 nucleotides agree with TRBD1. This CDR3 has 14 residues. Per germline, CDR1 MDHEN and CDR2 SYDVKM. CDR3 nucleotides: TGTGCGAGGAGGGACAGGGGGCAAAAAGATACGCAGTATTTT. This encodes CARRDRGQKDTQYF.

The chain links TRBV27 to TRBJ2-5, with TRBD2 matching over 10 bases. Trimming cost V 4 bases and J 7 bases; bases outside gene matches: 15. Per the germline V gene, CDR1 is MNHEY and CDR2 is SMNVEV (reference sequence). This CDR3 is 17 amino acids long. The CDR3 loop is CASSSSYPPSGGSTQYF. DNA for the CDR3: TGTGCCAGCAGTTCCTCATATCCCCCTAGCGGGGGTTCGACCCAGTACTTC.

The chain employs TRBV5-8 and TRBJ1-1; tentatively, D is TRBD1 (5 bases). CDR3 length: 14 amino acids. V was shortened by 4 bases and J by 5 bases, with 15 bases between the two germline ends. Germline V gene data show CDR1 as SGHTS and CDR2 as YDEGEE. The CDR3 sequence is CASSGLRGLTEAFF. CDR3 in DNA: TGTGCCAGCAGCGGTCTGCGGGGCCTGACTGAAGCTTTCTTT.

The CDR3 bases are TGTGCCAGCAGCTTAGACCAGGGTCTCGGGGGCTACACCTTC. Translated: CASSLDQGLGGYTF. The gene calls are TRBV11-2 and TRBJ1-2; tentatively, D is TRBD1 (5 bases). Germline V gives CDR1 SGHAT, CDR2 FQNNGV. Trimming took 0 bases from V and 8 from J, leaving 13 bases between them. CDR3 length: 14 amino acids.

This clone came up a few times. The chain is built from TRBV7-9 and TRBJ1-1; 7 positions match TRBD1. CDR3 length equals 14 residues. V was pared by 4 bases and J by 0 bases, with 2 bases of the junction left unmatched. CDR1 is SEHNR and CDR2 is FQNEAQ in the germline V gene (reference sequence). The CDR3 reads CASSSGQMNTEAFF. The CDR3 DNA follows: TGTGCCAGCAGCTCGGGACAGATGAACACTGAAGCTTTCTTT.

The chain uses TRBV7-6 and TRBJ2-5; TRBD2 matches 11 bases. Trimming at V came to 5 bases and at J to 5 bases, leaving 10 bases not matched to a gene. Per the germline V gene, CDR1 is SGHVS and CDR2 is FNYEAQ. The CDR3 totals 16 residues. This chain's CDR3 is CASSHSSGGALETQYF. The CDR3 region has the DNA TGTGCCAGCAGCCACAGTAGCGGGGGGGCTCTTGAGACCCAGTACTTC. The whole variable domain, filled in from reference TRBV7-6 and TRBJ2-5, reads GAGVSQSPRYKVTKRGQDVALRCDPISGHVSLYWYRQALGQGPEFLTYFNYEAQQDKSGLPNDRFSAERPEGSISTLTIQRTEQRDSAMYRCASSHSSGGALETQYFGPGTRLLVL.

V usage is TRBV6-1 and J usage is TRBJ2-2; 7 bases align to TRBD2. This CDR3 region has 15 residues. Germline values: CDR1 MNHNS, CDR2 SASEGT. The trim removed 5 bases at V and 0 bases at J, leaving 3 bases unmatched. The CDR3 bases are TGTGCCAGCAGTCTCGGGAGGACGAACACCGGGGAGCTGTTTTTT. This translates into CASSLGRTNTGELFF.

This chain uses TRBV10-3 with TRBJ1-2; D possibly corresponds to TRBD1 (5 bases). The length of the CDR3 is 12 residues. The V gene lost 3 bases and the J gene lost 8 bases, with 10 bases spanning the gap. The germline CDR1 and CDR2 sequences are ENHRY and SYGVKD. The DNA for the CDR3 is TGTGCCATCAGTGAACCCAGGGCAGGCTACACCTTC. Protein sequence: CAISEPRAGYTF.